This section outlines one TCR beta chain sequence together with its context. It lacks a known antigen. No base-level quality is on record; no much larger clone is a single base apart. This sample's time point label indicates: baseline before first vaccination. Samples from vaccinated people were obtained from the UK trials COV001 and COV002, which included a single-blind randomized controlled phase 2/3 trial of AZD1222 (ChAdOx1 nCoV-19) in healthy adults. For TCRbeta chain sequencing, PBMC samples from trial participants were taken at day 0 and at day 28 after the second dose. The data stem from a study of T cell responses to AZD1222 COVID-19 vaccine (dated by TCRdb to 2020 to 2022). Study-level background: AZD1222 recipients given second doses at about 4 weeks or at about 12 weeks were pooled, since spike-specific TCR depth and breadth were not found to differ between the two schedules. TCR sequencing was performed for 230 to 250 trial participants, of whom roughly 200 were given two doses of AZD1222 and some 25 were given two doses of MenACWY control vaccine. Trial participants were enrolled by age into 18-55, 56-69 and 70-plus year subgroups, with 148, 28 and 57 TCR-sequenced participants respectively.

The CDR3 regions of human TCRbeta chains were analyzed by immunosequencing. The original pipeline was this. TCRs in the repertoires were matched against a reference library of SARS-CoV-2-specific TCRs that had been generated with the MIRA antigen-specificity platform. Breadth was defined as the fraction of unique TCRs that were SARS-CoV-2-associated. Depth was defined as the fraction of total T cells that were SARS-CoV-2-associated. Using the MIRA data, every spike-specific TCR was mapped to the spike region that the TCR reacted to and assigned to either a CD4 or a CD8 class. Log10-transformed breadth and depth values were compared by one-way ANOVA with Sidak's multiple comparisons tests. TCRdb took this table from immuneACCESS and kept in-frame rearrangements with V and J called. Such tables lack part of the clones; where checked against another copy, unresolved V genes explain under half of the gap, and the rest is unexplained. V and J calls and clone size are copied from that table; D and trimming were computed from the DNA. Counted in this sample were 120,000 to 150,000 clones; 88% of them appeared once. The ten largest clones add up to around 2% of the sample.

V is clipped by 0 bases and J by 1 base, and the sequence between their germline boundaries is 7 bases long. Taken from cysteine to phenylalanine, the CDR3 has 16 residues. Only CDR3 DNA remains: 48 bases, in frame from the first base. The germline V gene (reference sequence) supplies CDR1 MNHEY and CDR2 SMNVEV. Study-wide findings and limitations: Epitopes outside the regions mutated in the B.1.351 and B.1.1.7 variants were reportedly recognized by nearly half of the unique spike-specific TCRs. The 56-69-year group was small, and its depth increase did not reach significance, likely because of low power. After two AZD1222 doses, both the breadth and the depth of spike-specific TCRs were significantly higher than at day 0 and than in MenACWY recipients. Because no samples from the day 14 peak response were available, repertoires could be characterized only after the peak T cell response. Conclusions about previously exposed vaccinees are limited, since just 5 or 6 AZD1222 recipients were seropositive for SARS-CoV-2 at baseline. Participants were mostly white British and included more females than males, and it was suggested by the authors that clonal diversity may have been underestimated. CD4 TCRs associated with the vaccine covered the entire spike protein, and the dominant responses were in regions 160-218 and 743-854.

Sequences were derived from peripheral blood, sampled on day 0 of AZD1222 vaccination. This receptor chain uses TRBV27 and TRBJ1-6; the D gene assignment is ambiguous. This clonotype originated in an adult in good health. The CDR3 in this case is CASSLSPGSYNSPLHF. Read as DNA, the sequence is TGTGCCAGCAGTTTATCCCCGGGATCCTATAATTCACCCCTCCACTTT.